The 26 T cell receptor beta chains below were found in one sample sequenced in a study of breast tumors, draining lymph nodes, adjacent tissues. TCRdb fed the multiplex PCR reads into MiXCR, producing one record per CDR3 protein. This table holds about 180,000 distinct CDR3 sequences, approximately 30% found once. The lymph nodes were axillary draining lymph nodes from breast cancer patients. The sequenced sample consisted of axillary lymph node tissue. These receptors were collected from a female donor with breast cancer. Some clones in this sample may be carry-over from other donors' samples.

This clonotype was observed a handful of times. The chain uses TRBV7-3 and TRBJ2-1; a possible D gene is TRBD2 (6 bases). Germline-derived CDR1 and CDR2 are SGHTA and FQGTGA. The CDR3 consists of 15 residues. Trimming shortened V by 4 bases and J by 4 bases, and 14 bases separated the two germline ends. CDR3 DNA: TGTGCCAGCAGCTCCCCCCCCCGGGAGTACAATGAGCAGTTCTTC. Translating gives CASSSPPREYNEQFF.

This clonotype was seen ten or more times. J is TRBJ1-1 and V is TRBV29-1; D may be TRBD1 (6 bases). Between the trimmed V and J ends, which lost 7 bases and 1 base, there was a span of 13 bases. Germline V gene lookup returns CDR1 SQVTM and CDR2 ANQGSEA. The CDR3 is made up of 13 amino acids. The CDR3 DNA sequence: TGCAGCGACGGGGACACACAGAACACTGAAGCTTTCTTT. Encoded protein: CSDGDTQNTEAFF.

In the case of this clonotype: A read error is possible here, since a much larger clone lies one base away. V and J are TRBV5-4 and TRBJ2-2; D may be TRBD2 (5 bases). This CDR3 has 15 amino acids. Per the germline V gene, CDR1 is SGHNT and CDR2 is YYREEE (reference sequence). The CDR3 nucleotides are TGTGCCAGCAGCTTAGGGCCATTATACACCGGGGAGCTGTTATTT. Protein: CASSLGPLYTGELLF.

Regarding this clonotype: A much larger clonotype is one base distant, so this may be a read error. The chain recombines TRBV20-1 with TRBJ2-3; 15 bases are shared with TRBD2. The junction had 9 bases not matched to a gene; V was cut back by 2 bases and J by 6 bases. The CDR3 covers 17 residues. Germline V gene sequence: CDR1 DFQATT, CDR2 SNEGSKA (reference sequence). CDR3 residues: CSARRTSGGAVADTQYF. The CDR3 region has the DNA TGCAGTGCTAGACGGACTAGCGGGGGGGCGGTGGCGGATACGCAGTATTTT.

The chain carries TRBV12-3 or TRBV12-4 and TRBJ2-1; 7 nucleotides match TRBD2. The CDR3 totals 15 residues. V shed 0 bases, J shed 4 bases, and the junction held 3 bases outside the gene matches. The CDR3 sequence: CASSLAGGGYNEQFF. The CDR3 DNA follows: TGTGCCAGCAGTTTAGCGGGGGGGGGGTACAATGAGCAGTTCTTC.

This CDR3 reads CASSLGTGAGIGYTF. CDR3 coding DNA: TGTGCCAGCAGCTTAGGGACAGGGGCCGGGATCGGCTACACCTTC. The gene calls are TRBV13 and TRBJ1-2; 8 bases agree with TRBD1. V shed 0 bases and J 8 bases; nucleotides not matched to a gene: 8. The CDR3 contains 15 residues. From germline, CDR1 is PRHDT and CDR2 FYEKMQ (reference sequence).

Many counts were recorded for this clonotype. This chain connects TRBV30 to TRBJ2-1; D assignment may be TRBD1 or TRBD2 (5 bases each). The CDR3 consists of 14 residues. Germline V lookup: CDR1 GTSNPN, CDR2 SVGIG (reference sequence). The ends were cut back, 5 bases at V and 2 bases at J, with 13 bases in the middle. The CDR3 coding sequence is TGTGCCTGGGAACCGGGGCTAGCCTACAATGAGCAGTTCTTC. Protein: CAWEPGLAYNEQFF.

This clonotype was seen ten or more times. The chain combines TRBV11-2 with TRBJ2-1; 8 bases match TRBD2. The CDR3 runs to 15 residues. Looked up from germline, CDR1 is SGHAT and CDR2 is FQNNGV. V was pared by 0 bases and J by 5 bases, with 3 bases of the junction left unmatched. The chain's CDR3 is CASSLEAGAHNEQFF. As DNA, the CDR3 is TGTGCCAGCAGCTTAGAAGCGGGGGCACACAATGAGCAGTTCTTC.

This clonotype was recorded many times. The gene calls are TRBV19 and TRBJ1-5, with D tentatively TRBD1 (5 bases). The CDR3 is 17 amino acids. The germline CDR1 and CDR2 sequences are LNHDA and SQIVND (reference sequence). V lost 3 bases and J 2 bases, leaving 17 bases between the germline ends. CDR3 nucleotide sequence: TGTGCCAGTAGTATGTGGCCACGACAGCGGGGCAATCAGCCCCAGCATTTT. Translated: CASSMWPRQRGNQPQHF. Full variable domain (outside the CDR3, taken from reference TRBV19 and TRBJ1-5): DGGITQSPKYLFRKEGQNVTLSCEQNLNHDAMYWYRQDPGQGLRLIYYSQIVNDFQKGDIAEGYSVSREKKESFPLTVTSAQKNPTAFYLCASSMWPRQRGNQPQHFGDGTRLSIL.

The chain's CDR3 is CASSLTLAGANVLTF. CDR3 nucleotides: TGTGCCAGCAGCTTAACTCTAGCGGGGGCCAACGTCCTGACTTTC. This rearrangement joins TRBV7-3 to TRBJ2-6, with D possibly being TRBD2 (6 bases). Trimming cost V 0 bases and J 4 bases, with 7 bases left between them. Germline V CDR1 and CDR2: SGHTA, FQGTGA. The CDR3 runs to 15 residues.

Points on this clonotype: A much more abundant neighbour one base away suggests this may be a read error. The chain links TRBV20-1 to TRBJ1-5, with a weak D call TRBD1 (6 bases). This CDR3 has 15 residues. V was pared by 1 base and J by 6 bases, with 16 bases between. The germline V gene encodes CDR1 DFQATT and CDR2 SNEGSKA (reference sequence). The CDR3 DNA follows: TGCAGTGCTAGAGTTGGGGGCACGGGCACTCAGCCCCAGCATTTT. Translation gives CSARVGGTGTQPQHF.

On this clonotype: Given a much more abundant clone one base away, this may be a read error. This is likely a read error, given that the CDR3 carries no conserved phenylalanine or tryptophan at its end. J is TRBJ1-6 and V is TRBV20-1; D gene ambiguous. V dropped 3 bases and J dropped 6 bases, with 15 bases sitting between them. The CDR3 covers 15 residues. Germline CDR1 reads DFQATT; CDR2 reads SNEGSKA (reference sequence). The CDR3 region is CSARGGMGSNSPLHL. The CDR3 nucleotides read TGCAGTGCTAGGGGCGGAATGGGGTCTAATTCACCCCTCCACCTT.

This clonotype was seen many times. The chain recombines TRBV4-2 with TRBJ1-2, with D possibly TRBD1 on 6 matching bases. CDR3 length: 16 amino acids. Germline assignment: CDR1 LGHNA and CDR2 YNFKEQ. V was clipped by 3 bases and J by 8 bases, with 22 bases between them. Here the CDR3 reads CASSHYDHPGASGYTF. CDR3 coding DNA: TGTGCCAGCAGCCACTACGACCACCCGGGGGCGTCCGGCTACACCTTC.

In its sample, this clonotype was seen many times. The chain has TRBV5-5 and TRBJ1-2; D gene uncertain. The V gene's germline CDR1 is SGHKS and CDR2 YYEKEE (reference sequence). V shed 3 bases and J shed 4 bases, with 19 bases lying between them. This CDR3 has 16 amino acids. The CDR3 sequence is CASSWNVGKGSYGYTF. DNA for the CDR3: TGTGCCAGCAGCTGGAACGTCGGGAAAGGGAGCTATGGCTACACCTTC.

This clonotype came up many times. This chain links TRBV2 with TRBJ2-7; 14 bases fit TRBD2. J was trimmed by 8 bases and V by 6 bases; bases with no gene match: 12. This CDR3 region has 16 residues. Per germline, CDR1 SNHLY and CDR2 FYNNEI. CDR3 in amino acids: CASSHPPTSGRAKQYF. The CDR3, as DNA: TGTGCCAGCAGCCATCCTCCGACTAGCGGGAGGGCCAAGCAGTACTTC. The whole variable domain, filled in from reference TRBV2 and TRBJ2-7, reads EPEVTQTPSHQVTQMGQEVILRCVPISNHLYFYWYRQILGQKVEFLVSFYNNEISEKSEIFDDQFSVERPDGSNFTLKIRSTKLEDSAMYFCASSHPPTSGRAKQYFGPGTRLTVT.

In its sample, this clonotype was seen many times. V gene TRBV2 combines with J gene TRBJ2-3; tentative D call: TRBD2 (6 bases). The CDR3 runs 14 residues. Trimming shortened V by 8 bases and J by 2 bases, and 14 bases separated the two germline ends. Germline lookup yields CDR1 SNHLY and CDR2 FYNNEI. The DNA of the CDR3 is TGTGCCAGCGCGCTGGCGGGGCCCACAGATACGCAGTATTTT. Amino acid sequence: CASALAGPTDTQYF.

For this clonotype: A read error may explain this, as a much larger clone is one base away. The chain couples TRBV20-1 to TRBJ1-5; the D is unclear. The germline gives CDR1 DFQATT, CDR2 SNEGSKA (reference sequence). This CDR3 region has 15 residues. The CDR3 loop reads CSARVGTHSTQPQHF. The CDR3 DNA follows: TGCAGTGCTAGAGTGGGCACACATAGCACTCAGCCCCAGCATTTT.

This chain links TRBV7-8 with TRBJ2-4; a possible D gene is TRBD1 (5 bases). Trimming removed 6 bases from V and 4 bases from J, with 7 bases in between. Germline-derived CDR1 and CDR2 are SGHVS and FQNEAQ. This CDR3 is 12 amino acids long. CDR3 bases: TGTGCCAGCAGGGGGCGTAAAAACATTCAGTACTTC. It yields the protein CASRGRKNIQYF.

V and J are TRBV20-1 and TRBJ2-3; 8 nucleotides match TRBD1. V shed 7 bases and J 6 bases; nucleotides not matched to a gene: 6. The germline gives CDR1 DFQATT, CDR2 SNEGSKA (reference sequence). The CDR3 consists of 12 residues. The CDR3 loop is CSGMQGADTQYF. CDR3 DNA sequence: TGCAGTGGCATGCAGGGGGCGGATACGCAGTATTTT.

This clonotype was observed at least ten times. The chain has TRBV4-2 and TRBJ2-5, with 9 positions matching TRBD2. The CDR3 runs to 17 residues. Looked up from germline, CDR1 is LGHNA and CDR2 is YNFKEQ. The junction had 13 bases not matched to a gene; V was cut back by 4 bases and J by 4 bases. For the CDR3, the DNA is TGTGCCAGCAGCCCCCTTGGTAGCGGGAGAAATCCAGAGACCCAGTACTTC. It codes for CASSPLGSGRNPETQYF.

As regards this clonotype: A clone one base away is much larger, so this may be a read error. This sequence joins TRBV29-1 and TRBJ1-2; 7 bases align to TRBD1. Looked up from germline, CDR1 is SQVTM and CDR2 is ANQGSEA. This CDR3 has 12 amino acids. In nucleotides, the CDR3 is TGCAGCGTTACAGGGGCAGGCTATGGCTGCACCTTC. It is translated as CSVTGAGYGCTF.

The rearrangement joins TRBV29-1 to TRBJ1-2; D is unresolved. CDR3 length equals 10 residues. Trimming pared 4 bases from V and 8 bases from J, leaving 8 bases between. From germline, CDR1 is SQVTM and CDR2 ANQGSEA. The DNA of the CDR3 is TGCAGCGTTGTGGCTAGGGGCTACACCTTC. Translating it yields CSVVARGYTF.

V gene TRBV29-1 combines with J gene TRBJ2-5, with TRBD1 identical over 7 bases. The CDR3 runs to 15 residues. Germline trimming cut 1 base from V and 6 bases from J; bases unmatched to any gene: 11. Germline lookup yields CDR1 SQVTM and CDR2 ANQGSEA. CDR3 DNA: TGCAGCGTTGAAGTAGCAGGGGGTGGCATAAAGACCCAGTACTTC. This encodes CSVEVAGGGIKTQYF.

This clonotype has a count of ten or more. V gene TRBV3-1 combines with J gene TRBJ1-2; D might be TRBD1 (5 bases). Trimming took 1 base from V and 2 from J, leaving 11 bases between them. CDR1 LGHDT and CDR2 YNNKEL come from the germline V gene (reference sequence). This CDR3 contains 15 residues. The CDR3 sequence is CASSQVATGNYGYTF. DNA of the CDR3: TGTGCCAGCAGCCAAGTGGCCACAGGCAACTATGGCTACACCTTC. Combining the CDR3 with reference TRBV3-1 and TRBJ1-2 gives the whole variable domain DTAVSQTPKYLVTQMGNDKSIKCEQNLGHDTMYWYKQDSKKFLKIMFSYNNKELIINETVPNRFSPKSPDKAHLNLHINSLELGDSAVYFCASSQVATGNYGYTFGSGTRLTVV.

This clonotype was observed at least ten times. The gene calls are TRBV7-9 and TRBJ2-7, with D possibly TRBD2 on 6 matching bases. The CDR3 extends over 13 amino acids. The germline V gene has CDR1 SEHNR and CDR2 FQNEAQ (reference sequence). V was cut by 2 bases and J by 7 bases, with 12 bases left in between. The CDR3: CASSLMVEGEQYF. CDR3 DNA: TGTGCCAGCAGCTTAATGGTGGAGGGGGAGCAGTACTTC.

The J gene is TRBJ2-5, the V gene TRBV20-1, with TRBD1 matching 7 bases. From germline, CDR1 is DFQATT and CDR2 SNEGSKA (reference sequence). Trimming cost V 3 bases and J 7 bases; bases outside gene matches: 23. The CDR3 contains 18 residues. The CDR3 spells CSASGDRVEGNTKGTQYF. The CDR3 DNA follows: TGCAGTGCTAGTGGCGACAGGGTTGAAGGAAACACCAAAGGGACCCAGTACTTC.